These 6 T cell receptor beta chains were sequenced from one sample in a study of CD8+CD57+ T cells in acquired aplastic anemia. Investigators profiled TCR beta VDJ and CDR3 from genomic DNA template. One entry per CDR3 protein, called by TCRdb with MiXCR from the reads. The sample lists around 130,000 distinct CDR3 sequences, about half occurring once. Sequenced material: sorted CD4+, CD8+, or CD8+CD57+ T cells (not recorded which) from PBMCs. The receptors here all came from a human donor in good health, serving as a control.

This clonotype was found many times. The chain joins TRBV7-1 to TRBJ2-3; the D is unclear. TRBV7-1 is an ORF, and what it does is uncertain. The CDR3 loop spans 18 amino acids. The V end lost 2 bases, the J end lost 2 bases, and 20 bases lay between the germline ends. The CDR3 sequence is CASSSLGYTLRDTDTQYF. The CDR3 coding sequence is TGTGCCAGCAGCTCACTGGGCTACACCCTCCGAGACACAGATACGCAGTATTTT.

This clonotype occurred many times. The V call is TRBV9, the J call TRBJ1-1; a possible D gene is TRBD1 (6 bases). V shed 4 bases and J shed 1 base, with 11 bases lying between them. This CDR3 is built from 14 residues. Germline lookup yields CDR1 SGDLS and CDR2 YYNGEE. The CDR3 loop is CASSLLQGNTEAFF. CDR3 nucleotides: TGTGCCAGCAGCCTCTTACAGGGGAACACTGAAGCTTTCTTT.

This clonotype was counted at least ten times. The chain joins TRBV2 to TRBJ1-2, with TRBD1 as a possible D gene (5 bases). The germline V and J ends were trimmed by 5 bases and 6 bases, with 13 bases remaining between them. Germline CDR1 and CDR2: SNHLY and FYNNEI. The CDR3 extends over 13 amino acids. CDR3 DNA sequence: TGTGCCAGCAGTCCCCAGGGAGACAATGGCTACACCTTC. Translating it yields CASSPQGDNGYTF.

This clonotype was counted a few times. The chain joins TRBV29-1 to TRBJ1-2; D may be TRBD1 (5 bases). V lost 6 bases and J lost 4, with 9 bases in between. Germline V gives CDR1 SQVTM, CDR2 ANQGSEA. The CDR3 has 11 residues. CDR3 DNA sequence: TGCAGCGTCTGGGGGTCCTATGGCTACACCTTC. Translation: CSVWGSYGYTF. The entire variable domain, with the rest obtained from reference TRBV29-1 and TRBJ1-2, is as follows: SAVISQKPSRDICQRGTSLTIQCQVDSQVTMMFWYRQQPGQSLTLIATANQGSEATYESGFVIDKFPISRPNLTFSTLTVSNMSPEDSSIYLCSVWGSYGYTFGSGTRLTVV.

This clonotype was observed many times. This chain joins TRBV27 and TRBJ2-1; 7 nucleotides match TRBD2. V lost 5 bases to trimming and J lost 1 base; unmatched junction nucleotides: 5. CDR1 and CDR2 from the germline V gene are MNHEY and SMNVEV (reference sequence). The CDR3 spans 15 residues. As DNA, the CDR3 is TGTGCCAGCAGTCCCGGACTAGAGTCCTACAATGAGCAGTTCTTC. Its protein is CASSPGLESYNEQFF.

Of note for this clonotype: Since a much larger clone is just one base distant, this may be a read error. The chain links TRBV5-6 to TRBJ1-3; D uncertain. Trimming stripped 0 bases from V and 4 bases from J, with 11 bases between. The CDR3 length is 15 residues. Germline assignment: CDR1 SGHDT and CDR2 YYEEEE. DNA of the CDR3: TGTGCCAGCAGCTTGGGCATAGAAAAGGGAAACACCATATATTTT. The encoded protein is CASSLGIEKGNTIYF.